This T cell receptor (beta chain) was sequenced in a study of cytomegalovirus exposure and HLA in healthy donors. For the study at large: Later, an analysis reported that the 100 to 150 validation repertoires had used the same platform as the approximately 690 first-cohort repertoires.

The table lists this clone with a few counts. The antigen is not known. The donors formed part of the roughly 120-subject validation cohort, distinct from the roughly 700-subject first cohort. Study conclusions and caveats: There were fewer than 200 TCR beta chains listed as cytomegalovirus-associated. Rarity held for most TCR sequences, but there were some public TCRs that occurred in many donors.

Repertoires were generated with immunoSEQ multiplex PCR, while TCRdb's copy carries only in-frame clones and drops some. The sample holds roughly 130,000 clones, roughly 89% seen once. Germline CDR1 SGHDT, CDR2 YYEEEE. Trimming removed 3 bases from V and 9 bases from J; junction bases left unmatched: 2. The CDR3 runs to 14 residues. The chain recombines TRBV5-6 with TRBJ1-6; the match to TRBD1 covers 11 bases. The TCR was taken from a man aged 25 to 45 in good health and CMV-seronegative. The material sequenced was PBMCs. The CDR3 DNA reads TGTGCCAGCAGCTACGGACAGGGGGCTTCACCCCTCCACTTT. Protein sequence: CASSYGQGASPLHF.